The 15 T cell receptor beta chains presented below share a single source sample, sequenced in a study of blood T cells in healthy people across ages (dated by TCRdb to the mid-2010s). The library was obtained by 5' RACE. Sequencing relied on an Illumina HiSeq 2500. The second PCR ran for roughly 7 to 12 cycles and used a J-beta primer mix along with a sample-barcoded 5' primer. TCRdb cleaned the public reads at Q25 with fastp, built clones with MiXCR and kept in-frame beta chains. Every distinct CDR3 protein forms one entry, paired with its most common genes and DNA. In all, the sample holds 850,000 to 950,000 distinct CDR3 sequences, and more than 25% of those were seen once. The ten largest make up around 15% of the sample. The material sequenced was blood. The receptors were gathered from a woman over 75 in good health.

There are a few counts of this clonotype. A much bigger clone sits one base away, suggesting this may be a read error. CDR3 residues: CASSLTSGKVHNEQYF. In nucleotides, the CDR3 is TGTGCCAGCAGTTTGACTAGCGGTAAGGTACACAATGAGCAGTACTTC. V is TRBV12-3 or TRBV12-4 and J is TRBJ2-5; TRBD2 matches at 9 bases. This CDR3 region has 16 residues. V trimming: 3 bases; J trimming: 11 bases; junction bases outside the gene matches: 16.

The rearrangement uses TRBV9 and TRBJ1-2; 8 nucleotides line up with TRBD1. Germline loops: CDR1 SGDLS, CDR2 YYNGEE. This CDR3 contains 15 residues. V trimming: 4 bases; J trimming: 5 bases; junction bases outside the gene matches: 10. The CDR3 region has the DNA TGTGCCAGCAGCCCTACGGGGACAGGAATTTATGGCTACACCTTC. It encodes CASSPTGTGIYGYTF.

The chain uses TRBV21-1 and TRBJ2-5; the table assigns TRBD1, which was not confirmed against the DNA. TRBV21-1 counts as a pseudogene. CDR3 size: 18 residues. The CDR3 bases are TGTGTCAGCAGCAAAAGTGGCAGGGTGAAGGGATGCCAAGAGACCCAGTACTTC. Translation: CVSSKSGRVKGCQETQYF.

This clonotype was seen a few times. The rearrangement links TRBV11-3 to TRBJ2-1, with 11 positions matching TRBD2. Germline CDR1 reads SGHNT; CDR2 reads YENEEA. V dropped 5 bases and J dropped 7; count of bases not matched to a gene: 7. This CDR3 contains 15 residues. Here the CDR3 DNA reads TGTGCCAGCAGCCCTAGCGGGGGGACGGGGAATGAGCAGTTCTTC. Translating it yields CASSPSGGTGNEQFF.

This clonotype turned up a few times. This may come from a read error, since a much larger clone is one base off. The chain recombines TRBV4-2 with TRBJ2-7; D perhaps matches TRBD1 (7 bases). The J call may not be correct, given that the DNA end is closer to TRBJ2-4. The germline V gene encodes CDR1 LGHNA and CDR2 YNFKEQ. The CDR3 runs 17 residues. In DNA form, the CDR3 reads TGTGCCAGCAGCCGACTCTTCGCAGGGGGGACCAAAAACATTCAGTACTTC. Its protein is CASSRLFAGGTKNIQYF.

This clonotype was observed at least ten times. The V gene is TRBV10-1, the J gene TRBJ2-3, with D unresolved. V gave up 3 bases and J gave up 3 bases, with 10 bases separating them. This CDR3 spans 14 amino acids. In germline, CDR1 is WNHNN, CDR2 SYGVQD (reference sequence). Here the CDR3 reads CASSENSLTDTQYF. Written as DNA, the CDR3 is TGCGCCAGCAGTGAAAACTCTCTGACAGATACGCAGTATTTT.

This rearrangement joins TRBV20-1 to TRBJ1-3; TRBD1 matches at 8 bases. This CDR3 is built from 14 residues. Germline V gene sequence: CDR1 DFQATT, CDR2 SNEGSKA (reference sequence). Germline trimming cut 6 bases from V and 9 bases from J; bases unmatched to any gene: 13. CDR3: CSARRSTGESTIYF. In DNA form, the CDR3 reads TGCAGTGCCCGCCGATCGACAGGGGAGAGCACCATATATTTT.

This clonotype was seen more than once but under ten times. This chain connects TRBV9 to TRBJ2-1, with a tentative D call TRBD2 (6 bases). Germline V gene lookup returns CDR1 SGDLS and CDR2 YYNGEE. The ends were cut back, 0 bases at V and 4 bases at J, with 11 bases in the middle. There are 15 residues in the CDR3. CDR3 residues: CASSVDGGVYNEQFF. CDR3 nucleotide sequence: TGTGCCAGCAGCGTAGATGGCGGGGTTTACAATGAGCAGTTCTTC.

This clonotype was counted at least ten times. V usage is TRBV7-9 and J usage is TRBJ1-2, with 11 bases lining up with TRBD1. V lost 5 bases to trimming and J lost 4 bases; unmatched junction nucleotides: 21. CDR1 SEHNR and CDR2 FQNEAQ come from the germline V gene (reference sequence). This CDR3 contains 20 residues. CDR3 in amino acids: CASSHVITGTGGAFGYGYTF. The CDR3, as DNA: TGTGCCAGCAGCCATGTTATTACCGGGACAGGGGGGGCGTTCGGCTATGGCTACACCTTC.

The J gene is TRBJ2-5, the V gene TRBV20-1; D tentatively reads TRBD1 or TRBD2 (6 bases each). This CDR3 is 14 amino acids long. Germline V gives CDR1 DFQATT, CDR2 SNEGSKA (reference sequence). V was clipped by 2 bases and J by 5 bases, with 15 bases between them. The CDR3 DNA is TGCAGTGCTAGACGTATGGGGGGCCAGGAGACCCAGTACTTC. The encoded protein is CSARRMGGQETQYF.

This chain connects TRBV12-3 or TRBV12-4 to TRBJ2-2; D may match TRBD1 or TRBD2 (6 bases each). Trimming stripped 5 bases from V and 2 bases from J, with 18 bases between. The CDR3 totals 17 residues. The CDR3 here is CASSPPRGASNTGELFF. Written as DNA, the CDR3 is TGTGCCAGCAGTCCTCCTAGGGGGGCCTCAAACACCGGGGAGCTGTTTTTT.

This clonotype was recorded at least ten times. This chain uses TRBV7-2 with TRBJ1-1, with a possible D match to TRBD1 (5 bases). V was shortened by 3 bases and J by 6 bases, with 14 bases between the two germline ends. This CDR3 spans 14 amino acids. Germline lookup yields CDR1 SGHTA and CDR2 FQGNSA. The CDR3 reads CASSFRGESAEAFF. Here the CDR3 DNA reads TGTGCCAGCAGCTTCCGGGGGGAATCGGCTGAAGCTTTCTTT.

This clonotype came up a few times. The chain uses TRBV19 and TRBJ2-6, with D uncertain. Germline CDR1 reads LNHDA; CDR2 reads SQIVND (reference sequence). The CDR3 extends over 15 amino acids. With 2 bases removed from V and 4 bases from J, the gap between germline ends came to 9 bases. CDR3: CASSIIRPGANVLTF. CDR3 DNA: TGTGCCAGTAGTATAATCAGGCCGGGGGCCAACGTCCTGACTTTC.

This clonotype appeared a single time. The chain links TRBV7-2 to TRBJ2-1, with D tentatively TRBD1 (6 bases). V was cut by 6 bases and J by 3 bases, with 15 bases left in between. This CDR3 region has 15 residues. Germline V lookup: CDR1 SGHTA, CDR2 FQGNSA. CDR3 amino acids: CASRGGPRVYNEQFF. The CDR3 coding sequence is TGTGCCAGCAGAGGGGGACCTAGAGTCTACAATGAGCAGTTCTTC.

A remark on this clonotype: A clone one base away is much larger, so this may be a read error. The rearrangement joins TRBV12-3 or TRBV12-4 to TRBJ2-3, with D possibly matching TRBD2 (7 bases). The CDR3 is 15 amino acids. The V end lost 2 bases, the J end lost 4 bases, and 13 bases lay between the germline ends. The CDR3 DNA is TGTGCCAGCAGTTTAAGACGGGGGGCAGCAGATACGCAGTATTTT. It encodes CASSLRRGAADTQYF.